This T cell receptor beta chain was profiled in a study of T cells after yellow fever vaccination. Comments on this clonotype: Its antigen is not known.

The V end lost 4 bases, the J end lost 3 bases, and 12 bases lay between the germline ends. Germline assignment: CDR1 LNHDA and CDR2 SQIVND (reference sequence). The CDR3 sequence is 14 residues long. In making TCR cDNA, 5'RACE template switching added a universal primer site and UMIs to it. From the 5' RACE reads, TCRdb called clonotypes with MiXCR, one entry per CDR3 protein. The sample lists some 500,000 distinct CDR3 sequences, around an eighth occurring once. Study observations and caveats: It was a small share of clonotypes that appeared in both CD4 and CD8 compartments. Peaking on day 5 versus 15, the secondary response was faster but weaker.

The rearrangement uses TRBV19 and TRBJ1-1, with a weak D call TRBD1 (5 bases). This sequence was found in a man aged 25-40 years who received the YFV17D yellow fever vaccine. This material consisted of PBMCs, taken on the day of the yellow fever booster vaccination. CDR3 DNA sequence: TGTGCCAGTAGTACAGGGACTTCTCACACTGAAGCTTTCTTT. As protein: CASSTGTSHTEAFF.